The source of this T cell receptor beta chain is a study of T cells in Graves' hyperthyroidism and ophthalmopathy. Broader study findings: Most clonotypes expanded in the thyroid (above 0.001) were also present in blood. From stable hyperthyroidism, ophthalmopathy was set apart by a 13 V-J model.

RNA transcripts served as the template for amplifying TCR beta CDR3 regions. The HTBI primer set was used in a first-round RT-PCR of the TCR CDR3. In TCRdb, the multiplex PCR reads were re-called with MiXCR into one record per CDR3 protein. The repertoire includes 600,000 to 650,000 distinct CDR3 sequences, around 20% of them detected once, and 34% sits in the top ten. Any patient presenting with uncontrolled infection, other autoimmune disease, pregnancy or lactation was left out. This clonotype has more than one count but fewer than ten. Its antigen is not identified. The specimen was blood. The sequence was obtained from a man in his thirties or forties with Graves' ophthalmopathy.

Here the CDR3 DNA reads TGTGCCAGCAGTTTAGCGCTTCCGGGAAATGAGCAGTTCTTC. Translating it yields CASSLALPGNEQFF. The V gene is TRBV12-3 or TRBV12-4, the J gene TRBJ2-1; D is perhaps TRBD2 (5 bases). Between the trimmed V and J ends, which lost 0 bases and 7 bases, there was a span of 10 bases. The CDR3 contains 14 residues.